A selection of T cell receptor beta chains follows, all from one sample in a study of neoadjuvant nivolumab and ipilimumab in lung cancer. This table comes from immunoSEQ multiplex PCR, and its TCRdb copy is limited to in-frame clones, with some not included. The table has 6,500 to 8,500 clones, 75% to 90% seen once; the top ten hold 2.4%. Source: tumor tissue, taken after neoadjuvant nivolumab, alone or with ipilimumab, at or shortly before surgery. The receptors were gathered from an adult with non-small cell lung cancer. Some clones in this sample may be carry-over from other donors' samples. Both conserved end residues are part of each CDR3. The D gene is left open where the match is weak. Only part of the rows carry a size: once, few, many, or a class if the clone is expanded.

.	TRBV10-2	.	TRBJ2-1	TGCGCCTCCACTACCTCAGGTTTTAACAATGAGCAGTTCTTC	CASTTSGFNNEQFF
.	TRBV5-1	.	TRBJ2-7	TGCGCCAGCAGCTTGGGGGGTGTGGACAGCGGCAACTACGAGCAGTACTTC	CASSLGGVDSGNYEQYF
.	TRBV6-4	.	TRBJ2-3	TGTGCCAGCAGCCCAGAAGGGGGGAACACAGATACGCAGTATTTT	CASSPEGGNTDTQYF
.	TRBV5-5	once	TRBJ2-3	TGTGCCAGCAGCCCCCTTGAGCCGAGGGCCACAGATACGCAGTATTTT	CASSPLEPRATDTQYF
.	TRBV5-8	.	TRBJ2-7	TGTGCCAGCAGCTTGTGGACCGCCACCTACGAGCAGTACTTC	CASSLWTATYEQYF
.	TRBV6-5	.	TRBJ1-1	TGTGCCAGCAGCCCCCCCCGGGGTGAAGCTTTCTTT	CASSPPRGEAFF
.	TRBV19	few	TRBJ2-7	TGTGCCAGTAGTATCCGTCATTATGGCGAGCAGTACTTC	CASSIRHYGEQYF
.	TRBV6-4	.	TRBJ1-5	TGTGCCAGCAGTGACTGTACTCTCGTTTGGAGACAGCCCCAGCATTTT	CASSDCTLVWRQPQHF
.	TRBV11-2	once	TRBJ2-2	TGTGCCAGCAGCCACTCCCACCCCACCGGGGAGCTGTTTTTT	CASSHSHPTGELFF
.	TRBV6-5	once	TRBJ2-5	TGTGCCAGCAGTCCCGCCGGGAGAGAGACCCAGTACTTC	CASSPAGRETQYF
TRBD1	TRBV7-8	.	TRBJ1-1	TGTGCCAGCAGCTTAGCCACCGCGACAGGGACTTTGAACACTGAAGCTTTCTTT	CASSLATATGTLNTEAFF
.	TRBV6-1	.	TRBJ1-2	TGTGCCAGCACGGACAGACAAAACTATGGCTACACCTTC	CASTDRQNYGYTF
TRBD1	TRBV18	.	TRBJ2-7	TGTGCCAGCTCACAACAGGGGGGACCCTCCTACGAGCAGTACTTC	CASSQQGGPSYEQYF
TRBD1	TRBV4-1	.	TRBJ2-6	TGCGCCAGCAGAAAAGATAATACAGGGGCTGGGGCCAACGTCCTGACTTTC	CASRKDNTGAGANVLTF
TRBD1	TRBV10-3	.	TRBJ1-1	TGTGCCATCAAGGACAGGGGCCTGGGGACTGAAGCTTTCTTT	CAIKDRGLGTEAFF
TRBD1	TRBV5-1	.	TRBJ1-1	TGCGCCAGCAGTCCTCGCTTAGGGGGCGGGGTTGCGGGCGAAGCTTTCTTT	CASSPRLGGGVAGEAFF
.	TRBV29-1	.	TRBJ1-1	TGCGGCATCCAGCGCCTTAACACTGAAGCTTTCTTT	CGIQRLNTEAFF
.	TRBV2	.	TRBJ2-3	TGTGCCAGCAGTCTAGCTAAAAGCACAGATACGCAGTATTTT	CASSLAKSTDTQYF
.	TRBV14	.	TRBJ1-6	TGTGCCAGCAGCCAAGTCAGTAATTCACCCCTCCACTTT	CASSQVSNSPLHF
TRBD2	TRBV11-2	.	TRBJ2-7	TGTGCCAGCAGCTTAGAACGAGCGGGGATAAGGTCCTACGAGCAGTACTTC	CASSLERAGIRSYEQYF
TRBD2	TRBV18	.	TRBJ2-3	TGTGCCAGCTCACTGGGACTAGCGGGAGGGCCAGATACGCAGTATTTT	CASSLGLAGGPDTQYF
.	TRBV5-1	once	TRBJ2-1	TGCGCCAGCAGCTTGCAGGGAATCTCCTACAATGAGCAGTTCTTC	CASSLQGISYNEQFF
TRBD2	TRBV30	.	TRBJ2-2	TGTGCCTGGAGTGTTACTAGCGTCACCGGGGAGCTGTTTTTT	CAWSVTSVTGELFF
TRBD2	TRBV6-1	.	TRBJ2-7	TGTGCCAGCAGTAGACTAGCGGGGGAGAACGAGCAGTACTTC	CASSRLAGENEQYF
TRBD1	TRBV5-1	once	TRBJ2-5	TGCGCCAGCAGCAAGGGACAGCCGCAAGAGACCCAGTACTTC	CASSKGQPQETQYF
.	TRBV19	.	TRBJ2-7	TGTGCCAGCTCCCCGAGGCCTAGTAGCTACGAGCAGTACTTC	CASSPRPSSYEQYF
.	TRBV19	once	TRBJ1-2	TGTGCCAGTAGCGAGATGGACACCGGAAGGTACACCTTC	CASSEMDTGRYTF
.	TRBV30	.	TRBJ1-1	TGTGCCTGGAGTGTACGCCGTTTCGGCAGGTTGAACACTGAAGCTTTCTTT	CAWSVRRFGRLNTEAFF
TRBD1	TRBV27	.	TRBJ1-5	TGTGCCAGCAGTCGAGGGACAGGGGGCCAGGACAATCAGCCCCAGCATTTT	CASSRGTGGQDNQPQHF
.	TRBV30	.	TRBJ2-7	TGTGCCTGGCAGGACTCGCCGAGGGAGCAGTACTTC	CAWQDSPREQYF
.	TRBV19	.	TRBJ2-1	TGTGCCAGTAGTGCGGGGCGGGAAACACCTTACAATGAGCAGTTCTTC	CASSAGRETPYNEQFF